This T cell receptor (beta chain) is drawn from a study of T cell clonality in common variable immunodeficiency. The table lists this clone with many counts. Within the sample, other DNA sequences also encode this same CDR3. Sequencing input was equivalent genomic DNA from CVID and controls. Sequencing used immunoSEQ multiplex PCR; TCRdb keeps in-frame clones, though not all of them. Sampling found 40,000 to 45,000 clones, none seen once. Sequencing input: peripheral blood mononuclear cells. The sequence was obtained from a person aged 18 to 75 in good health.

The CDR3 reads CSARGQGAYEQYF. CDR3 bases read: TGCAGTGCTAGAGGACAGGGGGCCTACGAG. This chain uses TRBV20-1 with TRBJ2-7; 9 nucleotides line up with TRBD1. The CDR3 end falls 3 residues outside the read, so it is completed with the germline J gene. Germline-derived CDR1 and CDR2 are DFQATT and SNEGSKA (reference sequence). The CDR3 loop spans 13 amino acids. V was clipped by 1 base and J by 2 bases; unmatched bases: 0.